This entry describes one TCR beta chain. Its antigen is not identified. These data come from a study of T cell responses to AZD1222 COVID-19 vaccine. Overall study results and limits: Across spike, vaccine-associated CD4 TCRs were found, dominant at 160-218 and 743-854. As reported, nearly half of all spike-specific TCRs target variant regions that are unmutated. Donors, mostly white British, included more females; clonal diversity was possibly underestimated.

The V and J ends lost 0 bases and 4 bases respectively, with 7 bases between them. The length of the CDR3 is 14 residues. CDR1 is SEHNR, CDR2 FQNEAQ, per germline (reference sequence). Libraries were prepared by immunoSEQ multiplex PCR; TCRdb keeps only in-frame clonotypes and omits some of them. Of roughly 200,000 clones listed, 85% to 90% are singletons. The V gene is TRBV7-9, the J gene TRBJ1-5, with D maybe TRBD1 (5 bases). This specimen consisted of peripheral blood, obtained on day 0 of AZD1222 vaccination. The sequence came from an adult in good health. The CDR3 protein is CASSLAGPNQPQHF. The CDR3 nucleotides read TGTGCCAGCAGCTTAGCGGGGCCGAATCAGCCCCAGCATTTT.